The present TCR beta chain was sequenced within a study of blood T cell repertoires in COVID-19. The wider study: Acute and convalescent COVID-19 samples came from the United States, Italy and Spain. In each case, the material was cDNA or gDNA derived from T cells, B-cell-depleted T cells, or PBMCs.

Adults between about 18 and 89 years of age took part from 20 to 25 US areas. In assigning cohorts, the study relied on participant-reported clinical history. TCRdb's table, derived via immunoSEQ multiplex PCR, lists solely in-frame clones and lacks some. The repertoire includes 180,000 or so clones, approximately 82% of them detected once, and roughly 4% sits in the top ten. In germline, CDR1 is LNHDA, CDR2 SQIVND (reference sequence). V was clipped by 6 bases and J by 5 bases; unmatched bases: 9. The CDR3 is 15 residues long. Specimen: PBMCs or T cells enriched from blood (not recorded which). This TCR derives from a woman aged 50 to 60 in a cohort exposed to, infected with or recovered from COVID-19 (not recorded which). The chain joins TRBV19 to TRBJ2-1; 8 bases fit TRBD1. This CDR3 is CASSGDRGVDNEQFF. CDR3 DNA sequence: TGTGCCAGTAGCGGCGACAGGGGAGTTGACAATGAGCAGTTCTTC.